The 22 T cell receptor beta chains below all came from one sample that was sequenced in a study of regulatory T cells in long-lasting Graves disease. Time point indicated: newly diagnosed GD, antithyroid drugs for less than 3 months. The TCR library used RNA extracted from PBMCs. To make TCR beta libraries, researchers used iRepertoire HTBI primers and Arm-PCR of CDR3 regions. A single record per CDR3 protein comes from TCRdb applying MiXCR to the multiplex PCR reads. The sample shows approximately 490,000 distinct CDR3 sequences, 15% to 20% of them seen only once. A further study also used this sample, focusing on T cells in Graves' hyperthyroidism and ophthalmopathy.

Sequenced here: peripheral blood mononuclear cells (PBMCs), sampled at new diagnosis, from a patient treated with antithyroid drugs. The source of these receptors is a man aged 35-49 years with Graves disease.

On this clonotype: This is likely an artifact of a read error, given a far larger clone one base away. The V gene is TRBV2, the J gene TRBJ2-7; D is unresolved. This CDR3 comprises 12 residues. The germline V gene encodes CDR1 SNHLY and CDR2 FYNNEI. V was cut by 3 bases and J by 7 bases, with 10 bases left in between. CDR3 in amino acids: CASSDPHNEQYF. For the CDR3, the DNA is TGTGCCAGCAGTGATCCCCACAATGAGCAGTACTTC.

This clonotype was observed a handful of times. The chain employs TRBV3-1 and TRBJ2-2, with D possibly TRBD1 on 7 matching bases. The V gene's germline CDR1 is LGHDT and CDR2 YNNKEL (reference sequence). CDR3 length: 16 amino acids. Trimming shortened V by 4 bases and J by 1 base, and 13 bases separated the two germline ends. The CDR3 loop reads CASSLGQEGNTGELFF. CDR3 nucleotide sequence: TGTGCCAGCAGCCTAGGACAGGAGGGGAACACCGGGGAGCTGTTTTTT.

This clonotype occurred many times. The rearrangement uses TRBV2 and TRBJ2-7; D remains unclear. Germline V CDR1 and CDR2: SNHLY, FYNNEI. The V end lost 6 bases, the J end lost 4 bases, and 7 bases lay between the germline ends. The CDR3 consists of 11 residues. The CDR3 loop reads CASRDEYEQYF. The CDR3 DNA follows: TGTGCCAGCAGGGACGAATACGAGCAGTACTTC.

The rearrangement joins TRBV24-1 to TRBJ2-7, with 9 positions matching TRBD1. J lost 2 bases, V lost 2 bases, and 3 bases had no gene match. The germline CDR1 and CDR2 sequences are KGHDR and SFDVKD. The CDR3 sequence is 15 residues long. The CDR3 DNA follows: TGTGCCACCAGTGATTCGGACAGGGGTCCCTACGAGCAGTACTTC. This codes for CATSDSDRGPYEQYF.

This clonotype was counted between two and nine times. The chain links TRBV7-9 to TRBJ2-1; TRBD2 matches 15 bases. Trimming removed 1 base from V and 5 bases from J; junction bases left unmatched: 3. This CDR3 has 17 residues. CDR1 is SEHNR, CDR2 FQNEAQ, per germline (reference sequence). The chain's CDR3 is CASSLGGTSGGNNEQFF. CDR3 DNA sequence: TGTGCCAGCAGCTTAGGTGGGACTAGCGGGGGGAACAATGAGCAGTTCTTC.

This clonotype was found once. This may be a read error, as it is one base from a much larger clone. For the CDR3, the DNA is TGCGCCAGCAGCGGAACAGGGAGCACTGAAGCTCTCTTT. It encodes CASSGTGSTEALF. The chain has TRBV5-1 and TRBJ1-1; tentative D call: TRBD1 (6 bases). Germline V lookup: CDR1 SGHRS, CDR2 YFSETQ. The CDR3 consists of 13 residues.

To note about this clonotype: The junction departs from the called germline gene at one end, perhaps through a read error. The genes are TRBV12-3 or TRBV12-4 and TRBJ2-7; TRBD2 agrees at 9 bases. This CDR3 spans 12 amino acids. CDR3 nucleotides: TGTGCCAGCTCTAGCGGGGTCTACGGGCAGTACTTC. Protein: CASSSGVYGQYF.

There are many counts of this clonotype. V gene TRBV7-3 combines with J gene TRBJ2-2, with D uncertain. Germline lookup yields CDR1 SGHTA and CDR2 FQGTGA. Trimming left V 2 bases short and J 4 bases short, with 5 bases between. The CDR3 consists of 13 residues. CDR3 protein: CASSLGITGELFF. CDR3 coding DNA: TGTGCCAGCAGCTTAGGGATCACCGGGGAGCTGTTTTTT.

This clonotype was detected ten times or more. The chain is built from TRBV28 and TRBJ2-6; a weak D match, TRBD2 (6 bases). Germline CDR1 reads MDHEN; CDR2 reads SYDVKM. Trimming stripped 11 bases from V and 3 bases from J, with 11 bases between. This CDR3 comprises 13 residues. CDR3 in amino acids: CAGGSGGANVLTF. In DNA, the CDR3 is TGTGCCGGGGGGTCAGGTGGGGCCAACGTCCTGACTTTC.

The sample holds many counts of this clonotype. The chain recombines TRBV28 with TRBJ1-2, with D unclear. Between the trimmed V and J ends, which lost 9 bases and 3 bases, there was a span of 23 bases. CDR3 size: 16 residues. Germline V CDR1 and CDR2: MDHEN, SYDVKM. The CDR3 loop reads CASLGPSPGIHYGYTF. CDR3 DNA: TGTGCCAGTTTAGGCCCCTCCCCCGGGATACACTATGGCTACACCTTC.

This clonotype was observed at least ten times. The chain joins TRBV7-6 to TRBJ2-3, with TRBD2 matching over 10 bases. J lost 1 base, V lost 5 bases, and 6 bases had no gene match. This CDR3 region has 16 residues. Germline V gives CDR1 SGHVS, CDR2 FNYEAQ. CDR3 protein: CASSARLAGGTDTQYF. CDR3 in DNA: TGTGCCAGCAGCGCCAGACTAGCGGGTGGCACAGATACGCAGTATTTT. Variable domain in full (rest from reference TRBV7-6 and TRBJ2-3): GAGVSQSPRYKVTKRGQDVALRCDPISGHVSLYWYRQALGQGPEFLTYFNYEAQQDKSGLPNDRFSAERPEGSISTLTIQRTEQRDSAMYRCASSARLAGGTDTQYFGPGTRLTVL.

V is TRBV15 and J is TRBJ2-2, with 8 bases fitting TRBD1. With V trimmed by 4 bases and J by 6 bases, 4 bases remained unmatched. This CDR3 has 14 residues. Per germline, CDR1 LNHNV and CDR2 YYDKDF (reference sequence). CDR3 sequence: CATSIQGAPGELFF. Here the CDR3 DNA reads TGTGCCACCAGCATCCAGGGGGCCCCCGGGGAGCTGTTTTTT.

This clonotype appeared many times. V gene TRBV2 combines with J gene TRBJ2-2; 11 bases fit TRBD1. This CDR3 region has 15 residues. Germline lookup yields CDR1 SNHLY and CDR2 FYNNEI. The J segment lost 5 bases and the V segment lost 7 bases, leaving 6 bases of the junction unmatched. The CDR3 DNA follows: TGTGCCAGCACCGGGACAGGGGGAGGTACCGGGGAGCTGTTTTTT. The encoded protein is CASTGTGGGTGELFF.

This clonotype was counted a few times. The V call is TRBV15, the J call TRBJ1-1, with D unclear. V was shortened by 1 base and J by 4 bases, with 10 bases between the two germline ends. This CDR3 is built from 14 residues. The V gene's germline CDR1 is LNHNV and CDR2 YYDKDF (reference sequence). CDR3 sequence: CATSRVQEGTEAFF. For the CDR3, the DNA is TGTGCCACCAGCAGAGTTCAGGAGGGCACTGAAGCTTTCTTT.

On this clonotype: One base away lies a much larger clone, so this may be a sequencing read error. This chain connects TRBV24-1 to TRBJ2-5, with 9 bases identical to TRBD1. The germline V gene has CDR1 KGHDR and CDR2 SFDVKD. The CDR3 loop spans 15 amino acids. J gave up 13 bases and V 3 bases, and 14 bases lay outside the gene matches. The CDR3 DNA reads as TGTGCCACCAGTGATCTCCCTCTACGGGACAGGGTGGGGTACTTC. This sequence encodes CATSDLPLRDRVGYF.

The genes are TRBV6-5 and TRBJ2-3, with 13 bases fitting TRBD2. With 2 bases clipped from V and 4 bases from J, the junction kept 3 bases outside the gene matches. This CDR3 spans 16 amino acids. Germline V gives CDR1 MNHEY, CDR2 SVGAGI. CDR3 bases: TGTGCCAGCAGTTACAACGGACTAGCGGGAGCAGATACGCAGTATTTT. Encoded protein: CASSYNGLAGADTQYF.

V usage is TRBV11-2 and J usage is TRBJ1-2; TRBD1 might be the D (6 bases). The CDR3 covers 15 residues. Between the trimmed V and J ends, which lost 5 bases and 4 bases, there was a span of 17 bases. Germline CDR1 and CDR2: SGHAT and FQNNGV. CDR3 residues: CASSEGGADLYGYTF. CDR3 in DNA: TGTGCCAGCAGCGAGGGGGGGGCCGACCTCTATGGCTACACCTTC.

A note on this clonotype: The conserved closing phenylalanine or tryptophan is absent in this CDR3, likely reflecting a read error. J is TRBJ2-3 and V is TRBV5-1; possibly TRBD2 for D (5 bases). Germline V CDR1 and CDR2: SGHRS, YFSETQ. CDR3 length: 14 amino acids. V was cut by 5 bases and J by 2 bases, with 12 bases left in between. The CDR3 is CASREVQNTDTQYS. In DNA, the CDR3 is TGCGCCAGCAGGGAGGTTCAGAACACAGATACGCAGTATTCT.

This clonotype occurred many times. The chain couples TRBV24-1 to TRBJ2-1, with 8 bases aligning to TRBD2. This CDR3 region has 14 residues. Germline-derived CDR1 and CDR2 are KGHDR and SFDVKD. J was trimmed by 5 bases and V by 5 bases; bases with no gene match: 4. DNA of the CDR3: TGTGCCACCAGTGGTTCGGGAGGGAACAATGAGCAGTTCTTC. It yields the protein CATSGSGGNNEQFF.

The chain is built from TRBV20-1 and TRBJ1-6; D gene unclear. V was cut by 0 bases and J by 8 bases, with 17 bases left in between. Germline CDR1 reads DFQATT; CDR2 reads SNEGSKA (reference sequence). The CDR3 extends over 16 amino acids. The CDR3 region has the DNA TGCAGTGCTAGAGACCAGAGCGGGGTTCTGGATTCACCCCTCCACTTT. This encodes CSARDQSGVLDSPLHF.

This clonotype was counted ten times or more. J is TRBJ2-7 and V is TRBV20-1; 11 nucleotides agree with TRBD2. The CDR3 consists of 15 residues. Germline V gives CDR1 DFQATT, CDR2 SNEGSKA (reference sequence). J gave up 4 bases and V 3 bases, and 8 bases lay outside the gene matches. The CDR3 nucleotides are TGCAGTGCTAGCGGGGCTAGCGGGGGGAGATACGAGCAGTACTTC. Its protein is CSASGASGGRYEQYF.

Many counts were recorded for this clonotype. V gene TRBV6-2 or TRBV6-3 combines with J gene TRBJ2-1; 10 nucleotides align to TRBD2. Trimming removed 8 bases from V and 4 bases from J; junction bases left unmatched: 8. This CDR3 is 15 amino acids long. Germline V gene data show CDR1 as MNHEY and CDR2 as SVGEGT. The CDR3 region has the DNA TGTGCCAGCGCAGGACTAGCGGTAATTTACAATGAGCAGTTCTTC. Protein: CASAGLAVIYNEQFF.